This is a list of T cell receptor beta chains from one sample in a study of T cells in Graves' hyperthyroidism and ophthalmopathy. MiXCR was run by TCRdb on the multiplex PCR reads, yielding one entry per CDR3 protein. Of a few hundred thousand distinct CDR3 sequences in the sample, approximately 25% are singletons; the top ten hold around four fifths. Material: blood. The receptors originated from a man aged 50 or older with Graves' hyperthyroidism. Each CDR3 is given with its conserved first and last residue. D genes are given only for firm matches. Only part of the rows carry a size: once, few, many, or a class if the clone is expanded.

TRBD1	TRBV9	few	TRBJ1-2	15	TGTGCCAGCAGCGTGAGGGGACAGGGAACCGATGGCTACACCTTC	CASSVRGQGTDGYTF
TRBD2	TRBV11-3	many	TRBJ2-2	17	TGTGCCAGCAGCTACTCCGGACTAGCGGGGTACACCGGGGAGCTGTTTTTT	CASSYSGLAGYTGELFF
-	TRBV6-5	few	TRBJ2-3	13	TGTGCCAGCAGTTACGGCCCTTCGGATACGCAGTATTTT	CASSYGPSDTQYF
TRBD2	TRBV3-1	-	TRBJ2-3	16	TGTGCCAGCAGCCAAAAATCTAGCGGGAGCACAGATACGCAGTATTTT	CASSQKSSGSTDTQYF
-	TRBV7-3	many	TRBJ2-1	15	TGTGCCAGCAGCTTAGTTCGGGATACCTACAATGAGCAGTTCTTC	CASSLVRDTYNEQFF
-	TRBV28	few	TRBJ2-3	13	TGTGCCAGCCGGTCCTTGAACACAGATACGCAGTATTTT	CASRSLNTDTQYF
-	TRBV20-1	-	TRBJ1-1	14	TGCAGTGCTTTTAAACGGGACACCCACACTGAAGCTTTCTTT	CSAFKRDTHTEAFF
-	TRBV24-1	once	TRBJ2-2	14	TGTGCCACCAGTGATTTTCAGGGTACCGGGGAGCTGTTTTTT	CATSDFQGTGELFF
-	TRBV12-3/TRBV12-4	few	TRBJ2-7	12	TGTGCCAGCAGTCCAGACTTCCGTGGGCAGTACTTC	CASSPDFRGQYF
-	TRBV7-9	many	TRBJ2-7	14	TGTGCCAGCAGCTTCTCCCCGGAGACCTACGAGCAGTACTTC	CASSFSPETYEQYF
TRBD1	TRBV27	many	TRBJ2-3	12	TGTGCCAGCAGTCAAACAGGGGAGACGCAGTATTTT	CASSQTGETQYF
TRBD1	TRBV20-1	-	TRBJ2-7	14	TGCAGTGCTAGAAGCCGGGACAGAGCCTACGAGCAGTGCTTC	CSARSRDRAYEQCF
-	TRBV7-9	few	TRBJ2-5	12	TGTGCCAGCAGCATGCTTAGAACGGGCCAGTACTTC	CASSMLRTGQYF
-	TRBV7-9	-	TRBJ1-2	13	TGTGCCAGCAGCGCCCGGGTTAGCTATGGCTACACCTTC	CASSARVSYGYTF
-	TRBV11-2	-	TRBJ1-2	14	TGTGCCAGCAGCGTCGACAGATCTGGAGGTGGCTACACCTTC	CASSVDRSGGGYTF
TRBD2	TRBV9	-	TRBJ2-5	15	TGTGCCAGCAGCCCGATGGGCGGGAGGGCTGAGACCCAGTACTTC	CASSPMGGRAETQYF
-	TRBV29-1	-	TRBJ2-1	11	TGCAGCGGGGGAGGTCTGGGTGAGCAGTTCTTC	CSGGGLGEQFF
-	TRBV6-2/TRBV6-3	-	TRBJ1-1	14	TGTGCCAGCAGTTACTCGGACAGTAACACTGAAGCTTTCTTT	CASSYSDSNTEAFF
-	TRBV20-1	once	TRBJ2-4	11	TGCAGTGTACCAGCCAAAAACATTCAGTACTTC	CSVPAKNIQYF
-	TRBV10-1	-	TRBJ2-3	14	TGCGCCAGCAGTGAAGGTACCAGCACAGATACGCAGTATTTT	CASSEGTSTDTQYF
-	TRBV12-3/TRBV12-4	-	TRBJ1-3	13	TGTGCCAACCTACCCAAGGAGGAGAGCCCCCCCCATTTT	CANLPKEESPPHF
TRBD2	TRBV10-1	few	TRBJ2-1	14	TGCGCCACCTTGGGACTAGCGGGGTACAATGAGCAGTTCTTC	CATLGLAGYNEQFF
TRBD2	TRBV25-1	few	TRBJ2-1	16	TGTGCCAGCAGTGATTCAGGGAGCGGGACCTACAATGAGCAGTTCTTC	CASSDSGSGTYNEQFF
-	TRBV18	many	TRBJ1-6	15	TGTGCCAGCTCACCGACTCAAGTTGGTAATTCACCCCTCCACTTT	CASSPTQVGNSPLHF
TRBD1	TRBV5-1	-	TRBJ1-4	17	TGTGCCAGCAGCTTGGGACAGGGCGGAGCAACTAATGAAAAACTGTTTTTT	CASSLGQGGATNEKLFF
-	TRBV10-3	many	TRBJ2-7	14	TGTGCCTCACAAACAGGGGAGGGGACTTACGAGCAGTACTTC	CASQTGEGTYEQYF
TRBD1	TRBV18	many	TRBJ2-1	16	TGTGCCAGCTCACCACAACAGGGGGCTGTAAACAATGAGCAGTTCTTC	CASSPQQGAVNNEQFF
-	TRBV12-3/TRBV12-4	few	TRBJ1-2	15	TGTGCCAGCAGTTCAGCCAGGGGAGTGGTCGATGGCTACACCTTC	CASSSARGVVDGYTF
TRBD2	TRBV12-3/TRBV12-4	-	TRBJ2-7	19	TGTGCCAGCAGTTCTATCCCCCTCCTGACTAGCGGGAGACTCTACGAGCAGTACTTC	CASSSIPLLTSGRLYEQYF
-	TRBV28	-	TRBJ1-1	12	TGTGCCAGCAGCTACGACAGATTTGAAGCTTTCTTT	CASSYDRFEAFF
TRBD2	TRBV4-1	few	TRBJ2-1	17	TGCGCCAGCTCCGGGACTAGCGTGAGGGGCTCCTACAATGAGCAGTTCTTC	CASSGTSVRGSYNEQFF
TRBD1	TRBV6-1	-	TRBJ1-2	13	TGTGCCAGCAGCCCCGGCGACAGGGTTGGCTACACCTTC	CASSPGDRVGYTF
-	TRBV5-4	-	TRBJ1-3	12	TGTGCCAGCAGCTACCTGGGAAACACCATATATTTT	CASSYLGNTIYF
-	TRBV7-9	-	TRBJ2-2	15	TGTGCCAGCAGCCCCGAGGGGGGGCGAACCAGGGAGCTGTTTTTT	CASSPEGGRTRELFF
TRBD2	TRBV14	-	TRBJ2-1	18	TGTGCCAGCAGCTACGGGGCAACTAGCGGGATATCTTACAATGAGCAGTTCTTC	CASSYGATSGISYNEQFF
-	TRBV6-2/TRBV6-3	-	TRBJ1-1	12	TGTGCCAGCAAGTCTCTAGTCGGAGAAGCTTTCTTT	CASKSLVGEAFF
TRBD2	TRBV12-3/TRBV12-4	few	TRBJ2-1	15	TGTGCCAGCAGTATGGGACTAGCGGGAGGTCATGAGCAGTTCTTC	CASSMGLAGGHEQFF
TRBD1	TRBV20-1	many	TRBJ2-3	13	TGCAGTGTCTCAGGACAGGGGTCAGATACGCAGTATTTT	CSVSGQGSDTQYF
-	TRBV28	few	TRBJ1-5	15	TGTGCCAGCAGTCCCACGAGGGTTGGCAATCAGCCCCAGCATTTT	CASSPTRVGNQPQHF
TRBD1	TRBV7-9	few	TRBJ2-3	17	TGTGCCAGCAGCTTTACCTCGGATCAGGGGGGCACAGATACGCAGTATTTT	CASSFTSDQGGTDTQYF
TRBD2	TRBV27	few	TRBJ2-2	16	TGTGCCAGCAGTTTATCGGTAGCGGGAGGCGTCGGGGAGCTGTTTTTT	CASSLSVAGGVGELFF